The T cell receptor (beta chain) under discussion was sequenced for a study of CD8 T cells in ankylosing spondylitis (dated by TCRdb to about 2017). As for the study more broadly: The study set out to find disease-linked TCR variants by profiling T cell receptor beta repertoires in ankylosing spondylitis patients and healthy donors. The full study cohort was made up of about 25 ankylosing spondylitis patients and fewer than 120 healthy donors. Peripheral blood was sampled, and synovial fluid was additionally collected from ankylosing spondylitis patients. Paper-wide results and their limitations: A TCR beta motif of several highly homologous amino acid variants appeared characteristic of blood from ankylosing spondylitis patients. Some motif variants were previously reported in synovial fluid and blood of reactive arthritis patients, suggesting common disease-initiation mechanisms. The disease-linked clones were reported as significantly enriched in matched synovial fluid samples from ankylosing spondylitis patients. The disease-linked clones had a CD8+ phenotype and were found at relatively low frequencies in peripheral blood.

Sequencing was performed on an Illumina HiSeq 2500. Quantitative 5'-RACE with molecular barcodes was used to prepare TCR beta libraries. The study's own analysis went as follows. To identify disease-linked TCR variants, a new computational method was used, one built on a probabilistic model of VDJ rearrangement. The public sequencing data were trimmed at Q25 with fastp and processed into clonotypes with MiXCR by TCRdb, which kept only in-frame beta chains. A single entry per CDR3 protein holds the most common genes and DNA from its merged rows. The V and J calls were not made by the authors but by TCRdb's processing. The sample has around 340,000 distinct CDR3 sequences on record, about 15% of them singletons. Together, the top ten hold about 1% of the sample. The CDR3 runs 18 amino acids, cysteine and phenylalanine included. Only the CDR3 DNA is retained, 54 bases long and in frame from the first base. As encoded in the germline V gene, CDR1 is SGHRS while CDR2 is YFSETQ. V has 0 bases trimmed and J has 3 bases trimmed; junction bases matching no gene number 12.

This clonotype occurred a few times. Its antigen target is currently unknown. Qualities for individual bases were not recorded, and no much larger clone is one base off. The sequenced sample consisted of blood, either unsorted or a sorted T cell fraction (not recorded which). The rearrangement joined TRBV5-1 to TRBJ2-5, with 9 bases matching TRBD1. The sequence came from a male donor with ankylosing spondylitis or in good health (not recorded which). The bases read TGCGCCAGCAGCTTGGGGGCGACAGGGGGGAATGGAGAAGAGACCCAGTACTTC. Its protein product is CASSLGATGGNGEETQYF.